Listed here is a single T cell receptor (beta chain). These data are taken from a study of blood T cell repertoires in COVID-19. Looked up from germline, CDR1 is LGHDT and CDR2 is YNNKEL (reference sequence). The CDR3 consists of 15 residues. Trimming removed 1 base from V and 1 base from J, with 9 bases in between. Original processing methods: The assay estimated nucleated cells by amplifying reference gene primers. Measured with immunoSEQ multiplex PCR; TCRdb has only the in-frame clones, and not every one. For V, J and clone size, that table is used; D and trimming come from the DNA. The sample holds roughly 120,000 clones, roughly three quarters seen once.

This chain links TRBV3-1 (or the pseudogene TRBV3-2) with TRBJ2-3; D ambiguous. This sequence was found in a human donor in a cohort sampled during active COVID-19. The sample comprised peripheral blood. CDR3 sequence reads: CASSQVRSGTDTQYF. CDR3 in DNA: TGTGCCAGCAGCCAAGTACGGAGCGGCACAGATACGCAGTATTTT.